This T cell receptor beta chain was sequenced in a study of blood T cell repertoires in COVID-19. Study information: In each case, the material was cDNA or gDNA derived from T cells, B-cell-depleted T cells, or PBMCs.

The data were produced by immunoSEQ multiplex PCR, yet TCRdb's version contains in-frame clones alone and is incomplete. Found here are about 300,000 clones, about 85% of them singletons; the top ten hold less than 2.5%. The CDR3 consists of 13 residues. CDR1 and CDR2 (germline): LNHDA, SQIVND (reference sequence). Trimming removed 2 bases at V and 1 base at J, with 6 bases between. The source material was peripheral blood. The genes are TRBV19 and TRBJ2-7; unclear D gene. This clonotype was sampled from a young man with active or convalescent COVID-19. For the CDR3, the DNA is TGTGCCAGTAGTATAAGCGTGTCCTACGAGCAGTACTTC. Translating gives CASSISVSYEQYF.